This T cell receptor (beta chain) is drawn from a study of cytomegalovirus exposure and HLA in healthy donors. Study findings and constraints: Some segments of the V type, notably TRBV6-2 and TRBV6-3, were excluded as indistinguishable. When presence/absence was analysed, sequencing depth was taken to be roughly uniform across donors. Within an earlier analysis, most TCR beta V segments proved productive either about 90% or about 30% of the time. In a later analysis, donors in an Asian-associated ancestry cluster reportedly had fewer N-insertions in productive TCRs than the cohort mean.

The PCR had 60 Vbeta and 13 Jbeta primers. TCRdb's table, derived via immunoSEQ multiplex PCR, lists solely in-frame clones and lacks some. The data show about 230,000 clones, with around 80% seen just once and about 0.58% held by the top ten. The V and J ends lost 4 bases and 0 bases respectively, with 6 bases between them. Looked up from germline, CDR1 is SQVTM and CDR2 is ANQGSEA. The CDR3 spans 12 residues. Concerning this clone itself: The antigen is undetermined.

The sample consisted of PBMCs. The clonotype originates from a woman between 40 and 50 years old in good health and CMV-seronegative. The J gene is TRBJ2-5, the V gene TRBV29-1; no clear D. The CDR3 nucleotides read TGCAGCGTTGGTCTAAACCAAGAGACCCAGTACTTC. It encodes CSVGLNQETQYF.